Below, 23 T cell receptor beta chains from the same sample are listed, as sequenced in a study of cytomegalovirus exposure and HLA in healthy donors. PCR was performed using 60 Vbeta and 13 Jbeta primers. Data came from immunoSEQ multiplex PCR; TCRdb stores just in-frame clones and leaves some out. Among about 200,000 clones listed, more than 70% were seen once. Source material: PBMCs. The receptor set was obtained from a woman in her thirties or forties in good health and CMV-seronegative.

The chain recombines TRBV4-3 with TRBJ1-3; D call uncertain. From germline, CDR1 is LGHNA and CDR2 YSLEER. CDR3 length: 15 amino acids. The V and J ends lost 0 bases and 4 bases respectively, with 10 bases between them. The CDR3 region has the DNA TGCGCCAGCAGCCAAGAGGTACAGTACGGAAACACCATATATTTT. Amino acid sequence: CASSQEVQYGNTIYF.

The genes are TRBV30 and TRBJ2-5; a possible D gene is TRBD1 (5 bases). The CDR3 spans 15 residues. V shed 0 bases and J shed 5 bases, with 16 bases lying between them. Germline V gene data show CDR1 as GTSNPN and CDR2 as SVGIG (reference sequence). CDR3 coding DNA: TGTGCCTGGAGTGTACAGGCTGGGTTCAGGGAGACCCAGTACTTC. Its protein product is CAWSVQAGFRETQYF.

The V call is TRBV5-1, the J call TRBJ2-5; the match to TRBD1 covers 9 bases. The trim removed 2 bases at V and 1 base at J, leaving 9 bases unmatched. Germline V lookup: CDR1 SGHRS, CDR2 YFSETQ. This CDR3 is built from 17 residues. CDR3 sequence (DNA): TGCGCCAGCAGCTTCCCCAGACAGGGGGGCTTCCAAGAGACCCAGTACTTC. Amino acids: CASSFPRQGGFQETQYF. Full variable domain (outside the CDR3, taken from reference TRBV5-1 and TRBJ2-5): KAGVTQTPRYLIKTRGQQVTLSCSPISGHRSVSWYQQTPGQGLQFLFEYFSETQRNKGNFPGRFSGRQFSNSRSEMNVSTLELGDSALYLCASSFPRQGGFQETQYFGPGTRLLVL.

This clone was observed a single time. The rearrangement uses TRBV7-2 and TRBJ2-1; the match to TRBD2 covers 7 bases. The trim removed 1 base at V and 3 bases at J, leaving 6 bases unmatched. The CDR3 is made up of 16 amino acids. Germline CDR1 reads SGHTA; CDR2 reads FQGNSA. Here the CDR3 reads CASSLGGGGNYNEQFF. DNA of the CDR3: TGTGCCAGCAGCTTAGGCGGGGGTGGAAACTACAATGAGCAGTTCTTC.

This clone occurred a few times. This chain joins TRBV19 and TRBJ1-3; weak D call: TRBD1 (6 bases). V was shortened by 7 bases and J by 2 bases, with 12 bases between the two germline ends. Germline lookup yields CDR1 LNHDA and CDR2 SQIVND (reference sequence). This CDR3 has 14 residues. The CDR3 DNA follows: TGTGCCAGTACGGTGGACAGAGCTGGAAACACCATATATTTT. This sequence encodes CASTVDRAGNTIYF.

CDR3 residues: CASSRQGALVPTNYGYTF. CDR3 sequence (DNA): TGTGCCAGCAGCCGTCAGGGGGCACTGGTTCCAACCAACTATGGCTACACCTTC. V is TRBV11-2 and J is TRBJ1-2; 8 bases map to TRBD1. V was pared by 5 bases and J by 2 bases, with 16 bases of the junction left unmatched. CDR3 length equals 18 residues. In germline, CDR1 is SGHAT, CDR2 FQNNGV.

This chain uses TRBV7-6 with TRBJ2-2; 10 nucleotides match TRBD2. CDR1 is SGHVS, CDR2 FNYEAQ, per germline. The CDR3 spans 16 residues. V shed 2 bases, J shed 4 bases, and the junction held 4 bases outside the gene matches. The CDR3: CASSLLAGEVTGELFF. In DNA, the CDR3 is TGTGCCAGCAGCTTACTAGCGGGAGAGGTCACCGGGGAGCTGTTTTTT.

The sample holds a few counts of this clone. V is TRBV28 and J is TRBJ2-5, with TRBD2 matching 13 bases. J lost 10 bases, V lost 5 bases, and 13 bases had no gene match. In germline, CDR1 is MDHEN, CDR2 SYDVKM. CDR3 size: 16 residues. CDR3 nucleotide sequence: TGTGCCAGCAGTCCCCCGTTCAGGACTAGCGGGAGTGTCCAGTACTTC. It translates to CASSPPFRTSGSVQYF.

This clone was seen just once. The CDR3 bases are TGTGCCAGCAGTTTTTCTCAGGGATTGTCAGATACGCAGTATTTT. Amino acids: CASSFSQGLSDTQYF. This rearrangement joins TRBV27 to TRBJ2-3; the D gene is possibly TRBD1 (5 bases). The V and J ends lost 3 bases and 4 bases respectively, with 14 bases between them. Germline V lookup: CDR1 MNHEY, CDR2 SMNVEV (reference sequence). The CDR3 length is 15 residues.

The rearrangement joins TRBV15 to TRBJ2-5; 9 bases match TRBD1. V trimming: 3 bases; J trimming: 6 bases; junction bases outside the gene matches: 8. The length of the CDR3 is 15 residues. Germline V gives CDR1 LNHNV, CDR2 YYDKDF (reference sequence). DNA for the CDR3: TGTGCCACCAGCAGGTCCCCGGGACAGGGTCAGACCCAGTACTTC. This codes for CATSRSPGQGQTQYF. Based on the CDR3 plus reference TRBV15 and TRBJ2-5, the full variable domain is DAMVIQNPRYQVTQFGKPVTLSCSQTLNHNVMYWYQQKSSQAPKLLFHYYDKDFNNEADTPDNFQSRRPNTSFCFLDIRSPGLGDTAMYLCATSRSPGQGQTQYFGPGTRLLVL.

The chain has TRBV6-6 and TRBJ2-7, with 8 bases identical to TRBD1. With V trimmed by 0 bases and J by 6 bases, 10 bases remained unmatched. CDR3 length: 16 amino acids. The germline gives CDR1 MNHNY, CDR2 SVGAGI (reference sequence). CDR3 sequence reads: CASSYSGDRGIGEQYV. In DNA form, the CDR3 reads TGTGCCAGCAGTTACTCTGGAGACAGGGGTATTGGCGAGCAGTACGTC.

This clone was seen a single time. The junction and the germline gene differ at one end; a read error may be behind it. This sample includes further DNA sequences coding for the same CDR3. The J gene is TRBJ1-1, the V gene TRBV18; D may be TRBD1 (5 bases). Germline assignment: CDR1 KGHSH and CDR2 LQKENI. The CDR3 extends over 13 amino acids. The CDR3 is CASSPGQGREAFF. CDR3 bases: TGTGCTAGCTCACCGGGGCAGGGCCGTGAAGCTTTCTTT.

This clone appeared a few times. The chain couples TRBV6-1 to TRBJ2-2, with 7 bases identical to TRBD1. CDR1 is MNHNS and CDR2 is SASEGT in the germline V gene. The length of the CDR3 is 13 residues. Unmatched junction bases numbered 2, after V lost 6 bases and J lost 4 bases. The CDR3: CASSRDSTGELFF. CDR3 nucleotide sequence: TGTGCCAGCAGCCGGGACAGCACCGGGGAGCTGTTTTTT.

The genes are TRBV5-8 and TRBJ2-7; D ambiguous. Looked up from germline, CDR1 is SGHTS and CDR2 is YDEGEE. Trimming shortened V by 0 bases and J by 7 bases, and 11 bases separated the two germline ends. The CDR3 is 13 residues long. The CDR3 bases are TGTGCCAGCAGCTTGGTACGACTTCGAGAGCAGTACGTC. Its protein is CASSLVRLREQYV.

The chain is built from TRBV19 and TRBJ1-2; D gene ambiguous. CDR3 size: 12 residues. V was shortened by 3 bases and J by 6 bases, with 8 bases between the two germline ends. Germline V gene data show CDR1 as LNHDA and CDR2 as SQIVND (reference sequence). This CDR3 is CASSIEEDGYTF. DNA of the CDR3: TGTGCCAGTAGTATTGAGGAGGATGGCTACACCTTC.

The V gene is TRBV7-9, the J gene TRBJ2-7; a weak D match, TRBD1 (5 bases). V was trimmed by 0 bases and J by 2 bases, leaving 5 bases between them. This CDR3 spans 13 amino acids. The germline V gene encodes CDR1 SEHNR and CDR2 FQNEAQ (reference sequence). The CDR3 DNA reads TGTGCCAGCAGCTTAGCAGGGGCCTACGAGCAGTACTTC. Protein sequence: CASSLAGAYEQYF. The complete variable domain, with remaining parts taken from reference TRBV7-9 and TRBJ2-7, reads DTGVSQNPRHKITKRGQNVTFRCDPISEHNRLYWYRQTLGQGPEFLTYFQNEAQLEKSRLLSDRFSAERPKGSFSTLEIQRTEQGDSAMYLCASSLAGAYEQYFGPGTRLTVT.

This sequence joins TRBV6-6 and TRBJ1-1; D is unclear. Germline V CDR1 and CDR2: MNHNY, SVGAGI (reference sequence). The CDR3 consists of 11 residues. V was pared by 8 bases and J by 0 bases, with 4 bases between. Written as DNA, the CDR3 is TGTGCCAGCCAGATGAACACTGAAGCTTTCTTT. Translation gives CASQMNTEAFF.

The chain uses TRBV7-3 and TRBJ2-3; no reliable D call. With 5 bases removed from V and 4 bases from J, the gap between germline ends came to 13 bases. This CDR3 comprises 14 residues. Germline CDR1 SGHTA, CDR2 FQGTGA. CDR3 sequence: CASSRFVGADTQYF. In nucleotides, the CDR3 is TGTGCCAGCAGCCGCTTCGTGGGCGCAGATACGCAGTATTTT.

This clone was counted once. This chain connects TRBV15 to TRBJ1-2; no firm D call. V was clipped by 0 bases and J by 4 bases, with 12 bases between them. The CDR3 runs 15 residues. From germline, CDR1 is LNHNV and CDR2 YYDKDF (reference sequence). The DNA of the CDR3 is TGTGCCACCAGCAGAGATCCGGATAGCGGCTATGGCTACACCTTC. It codes for CATSRDPDSGYGYTF.

This clone has a single count. The rearrangement joins TRBV27 to TRBJ1-1; 9 positions match TRBD1. Trimming took 5 bases from V and 3 from J; bases not matched to a gene: 1. Germline V gene lookup returns CDR1 MNHEY and CDR2 SMNVEV (reference sequence). CDR3 length: 13 residues. The CDR3 protein is CASSGQGYTEAFF. In DNA, the CDR3 is TGTGCCAGCAGTGGACAGGGGTACACTGAAGCTTTCTTT.

V usage is TRBV11-3 and J usage is TRBJ2-7; D possibly corresponds to TRBD2 (6 bases). Germline V gene lookup returns CDR1 SGHNT and CDR2 YENEEA. V lost 5 bases and J lost 2, with 16 bases in between. The CDR3 spans 15 residues. CDR3 DNA sequence: TGTGCCAGCAGCATGGAGGGACTCCCCACCTACGAGCAGTACTTC. This codes for CASSMEGLPTYEQYF.

This clone was detected only a few times. This sequence joins TRBV19 and TRBJ1-5, with D perhaps matching TRBD1 (5 bases). Deletions cut 7 bases from V and 4 bases from J, with 17 bases between. The CDR3 runs 15 residues. CDR1 LNHDA and CDR2 SQIVND come from the germline V gene (reference sequence). CDR3 nucleotide sequence: TGTGCCAGTACATCCCCGCAGGGACTAAATCAGCCCCAGCATTTT. Translated: CASTSPQGLNQPQHF.

The genes are TRBV19 and TRBJ2-3; TRBD2 aligns across 11 bases. Trimming took 8 bases from V and 5 from J; bases not matched to a gene: 6. Germline V gene data show CDR1 as LNHDA and CDR2 as SQIVND (reference sequence). There are 14 residues in the CDR3. CDR3 in amino acids: CASGLAGGRDTQYF. Written as DNA, the CDR3 is TGTGCCAGTGGGCTAGCGGGAGGCAGAGATACGCAGTATTTT.